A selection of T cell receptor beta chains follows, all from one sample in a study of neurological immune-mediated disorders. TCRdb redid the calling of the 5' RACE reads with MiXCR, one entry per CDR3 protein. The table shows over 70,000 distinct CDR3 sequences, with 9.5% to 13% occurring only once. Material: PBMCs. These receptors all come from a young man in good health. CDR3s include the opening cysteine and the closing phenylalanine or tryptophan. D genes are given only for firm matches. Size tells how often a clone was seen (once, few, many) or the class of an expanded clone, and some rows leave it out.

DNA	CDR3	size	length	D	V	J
TGTGCCAGCAGCCGGATGCAGGGGATTGCGTACAATGAGCAGTTCTTC	CASSRMQGIAYNEQFF	few	16	-	TRBV7-9	TRBJ2-1
TGTGCCAGCCGCAGTCCTCGGGGGTTAAACTCTGGGGCCAACGTCCTGACTTTC	CASRSPRGLNSGANVLTF	many	18	-	TRBV7-9	TRBJ2-6
TGTGCCACCAAAGTAACTAGCGGTGGCACAGATACGCAGTATTTT	CATKVTSGGTDTQYF	few	15	TRBD2	TRBV15	TRBJ2-3
TGCGCCAGCAGCCCCATTTTGGCGGGGAGCTCTGGGGCCAACGTCCTGACTTTC	CASSPILAGSSGANVLTF	many	18	-	TRBV5-1	TRBJ2-6
TGTGCCAGCAGCTTATCGGGACGAATCTCCTACGAGCAGTACTTC	CASSLSGRISYEQYF	many	15	-	TRBV7-8	TRBJ2-7
TGCAGTGCGATTAAAACTAGCGGGAGTAGTTATGAGCAGTTCTTC	CSAIKTSGSSYEQFF	many	15	TRBD2	TRBV20-1	TRBJ2-1
TGCGCCAGCAGCCAAGGGGGACCAACCGGGCACAGTCGTACGCAGTATTTT	CASSQGGPTGHSRTQYF	many	17	-	TRBV4-1	TRBJ2-3
TGCAGTGCGGGGATTGGGACAGGGAGCGATGGCTACACCTTC	CSAGIGTGSDGYTF	many	14	TRBD1	TRBV20-1	TRBJ1-2
TGCAGCGTTGAAAAAGGGGGTCGTTCCACCGGGGAGCTGTTTTTT	CSVEKGGRSTGELFF	many	15	-	TRBV29-1	TRBJ2-2
TGTGCCAGCAGCCCAGGGGGGACAGCCAAAAACATTCAGTACTTC	CASSPGGTAKNIQYF	many	15	-	TRBV7-6	TRBJ2-4
TGTGCCAGCAGTTTCCCCGCAGCTAACTATGGCTACACCTTC	CASSFPAANYGYTF	many	14	-	TRBV28	TRBJ1-2
TGCAGTGCTAGAGATGGCAGGGGGGGCAATGAGCAGTTCTTC	CSARDGRGGNEQFF	many	14	-	TRBV20-1	TRBJ2-1
TGTGCCAGCAGCGTATTTGGCGGGAGTCACAATGAGCAGTTCTTC	CASSVFGGSHNEQFF	many	15	TRBD2	TRBV9	TRBJ2-1
TGTGCCAGCAGCTTAGCACCGGGGCGATCGTACGAGCAGTACTTC	CASSLAPGRSYEQYF	many	15	-	TRBV7-2	TRBJ2-7
TGTGCCAGCAGTCCTCAAGCGGGAAAGTCCTACAATGAGCAGTTCTTC	CASSPQAGKSYNEQFF	many	16	TRBD2	TRBV7-3	TRBJ2-1
TGTGCCAGCAGCCAAGATTTGGGCGGGAGCTCCTACAATGAGCCGTTCTTC	CASSQDLGGSSYNEPFF	-	17	TRBD2	TRBV4-2	TRBJ2-1
TGTGCCAGCACCGGGACAGGGCAAGAGACCCAGTACTTC	CASTGTGQETQYF	-	13	TRBD1	TRBV6-2/TRBV6-3	TRBJ2-5
TGTGCCAGCTACCGGACGGGGGGCACAGATACGCAGTATTTT	CASYRTGGTDTQYF	many	14	-	TRBV6-2/TRBV6-3	TRBJ2-3
TGTGCCAGCAGCTTAAATGCCAGGGTATACGAGCAGTACTTC	CASSLNARVYEQYF	many	14	-	TRBV7-6	TRBJ2-7
TGCGCCAGCAGCTTAGTCCGACAGGTGGGTTCCTACGAGCAGTACTTC	CASSLVRQVGSYEQYF	many	16	-	TRBV5-1	TRBJ2-7